This T cell receptor beta chain was captured in a study of cytotoxic CD8 clonotypes in ibrutinib-treated CLL. About the study: IGHV unmutated about 17; relapsed/refractory some ten; treatment-naive about 15. Response samples followed a median around 12 months of treatment, range 6 to 36. Study-wide findings and caveats: Once treatment began, public clonotypes, which were uncommon, contracted or stayed stable.

Germline loops: CDR1 SGDLS, CDR2 YYNGEE. Germline trimming cut 4 bases from V and 5 bases from J; bases unmatched to any gene: 6. This CDR3 comprises 14 residues. The table came from immunoSEQ multiplex PCR; TCRdb's copy has only in-frame clones and leaves some out. This sample has fewer than 300,000 clones, with 76% found just once. To note about this clone: What it binds is not known.

The J gene is TRBJ2-5, the V gene TRBV9; 9 positions match TRBD1. The receptor was isolated from a human donor with chronic lymphocytic leukemia. Material: PBMCs, obtained at disease progression, from a patient treated with ibrutinib. The CDR3 here is CASSNDRGFETQYF. In nucleotides, the CDR3 is TGTGCCAGCAGCAATGACAGGGGGTTTGAGACCCAGTACTTC.